Listed below are T cell receptor beta chains from one sample, sequenced in a study of a mutant IDH1 vaccine in newly diagnosed glioma. The protocol was immunoSEQ multiplex PCR, while the TCRdb copy is restricted to in-frame clones and leaves out a portion. Of under 150,000 clones detected, about 90% appear once; the ten largest clones hold roughly 0.61%. The antigens these receptors bind are not known. Sequenced material: PBMCs, taken from a glioma patient whose treatment included an IDH1 peptide vaccine. These receptors were taken from a woman in her fifties or sixties with glioma. Both conserved end residues are part of each CDR3. D genes are given only for firm matches. Size is omitted from some rows. Given values are once, few, many or a class for expanded clones.

D,J,V,size,DNA,CDR3
.,TRBJ2-7,TRBV10-2,.,TGCGCCAGCAGTGACAGTAGTACGGGGCAGTACTTC,CASSDSSTGQYF
.,TRBJ2-5,TRBV5-6,.,TGTGCCAGCAGCTTGACAGGGGGGGTCCAAGAGACCCAGTACTTC,CASSLTGGVQETQYF
.,TRBJ2-7,TRBV4-1,.,TGCGCCAGCAGCCAAGACCCCCTTTACGAGCAGTACTTC,CASSQDPLYEQYF
.,TRBJ1-5,TRBV27,once,TGTGCCAGCAGTTCGCAGGGTGCGGGTCAGCCCCAGCATTTT,CASSSQGAGQPQHF
.,TRBJ2-1,TRBV6-5,.,TGTGCCAGCAGTCCAAAAGCGGTTTACAATGAGCAGTTCTTC,CASSPKAVYNEQFF
.,TRBJ2-1,TRBV5-5,.,TGTGCCAGCAGCTTTTCCGAACCAATACAGGGATTCTTC,CASSFSEPIQGFF
.,TRBJ2-5,TRBV18,.,TGTGCCAGCTCACCAGTGTCGTGGCAGATAAACCAAGAGACCCAGTACTTC,CASSPVSWQINQETQYF
.,TRBJ1-1,TRBV7-6,.,TGTGCCAGCAGCTACTCCGGGATGAACACTGAAGCTTTCTTT,CASSYSGMNTEAFF
.,TRBJ2-7,TRBV5-4,.,TGTGCCAGCAGCTCCCGCCAGGGCTTCTTCTACGAGCAGTACTTC,CASSSRQGFFYEQYF
.,TRBJ1-4,TRBV11-2,.,TGTGCCAGCAGCTTAGTACAGCGTAATGAAAAACTGTTTTTT,CASSLVQRNEKLFF
.,TRBJ1-5,TRBV19,few,TGTGCCAGTAGACAGAGTAGTGCGACCCAGCATTTT,CASRQSSATQHF
.,TRBJ2-7,TRBV7-6,few,TGTGCCAGCAGTTCTCGATCGGACGAGCAGTACTTC,CASSSRSDEQYF
.,TRBJ2-7,TRBV10-3,.,TGTGCCATCAGTGAGAGTATCGAGCAGTACTTC,CAISESIEQYF
.,TRBJ1-1,TRBV5-1,.,TGCGCCAGCAGCAGTGGAGGCGTACAACTTGAAGCTTTCTTT,CASSSGGVQLEAFF
TRBD2,TRBJ2-1,TRBV15,.,TGTGCCACCAGCAGTGAGCTTCCGGGACTAGCGGTTTTGAGCTCCTACAATGAGCAGTTCTTC,CATSSELPGLAVLSSYNEQFF
.,TRBJ2-7,TRBV12-5,.,TGTGCTAGTGGTTTGGTATCTGGGCGGGGCTCCTACGAGCAGTACTTC,CASGLVSGRGSYEQYF
TRBD2,TRBJ2-1,TRBV19,.,TGTGCCAGTAGTGCCACAGCGGGAGTGGGGCCGGGTACCTCCTACAATGAGCAGTTCTTC,CASSATAGVGPGTSYNEQFF
.,TRBJ1-1,TRBV9,.,TGTGCCAGCAGCGTGACTTTTAACACTGAAGCTTTCTTT,CASSVTFNTEAFF
TRBD1,TRBJ2-5,TRBV27,.,TGTGCCAGCAGTGTGACAGGGGGGTACCAAGAGACCCAGTACTTC,CASSVTGGYQETQYF
TRBD1,TRBJ1-2,TRBV7-9,.,TGTGCCAGCAGCTCGTGGACAGGGGACGGCTATGGCTACACCTTC,CASSSWTGDGYGYTF
.,TRBJ2-1,TRBV7-8,.,TGTGCCAGCAGCTTATTCCTTGGGTTGTCGGGCTACAATGAGCAGTTCTTC,CASSLFLGLSGYNEQFF
.,TRBJ2-7,TRBV5-4,.,TGTGCCAGCAGCTTGGCCGCGGACGGGAGCGAGCAGTACTTC,CASSLAADGSEQYF
TRBD1,TRBJ1-2,TRBV29-1,.,TGCAGCGTTGAAGAACAGGGGGATGGCTACACCTTC,CSVEEQGDGYTF
TRBD2,TRBJ2-7,TRBV11-3,.,TGTGCCAGCAGCCTCAGTCCGGGACTAGCGGGAGCTTCGGACGAGCAGTACTTC,CASSLSPGLAGASDEQYF
.,TRBJ2-5,TRBV6-6,.,TGTGCCAGCAGAGGCGGACAGATCCAAGAGACCCAGTACTTC,CASRGGQIQETQYF
.,TRBJ2-2,TRBV7-3,.,TGTGCCAGCAGCCCCGGGGAGAACACCGGGGAGCTGTTTTTT,CASSPGENTGELFF
.,TRBJ1-1,TRBV30,.,TGTGCCTGGAGTGTACGAGAAGAAGCTTTCTTT,CAWSVREEAFF
.,TRBJ2-1,TRBV18,.,TGTGCCAGCTCACCATCCATTGGGGGAGACAATGAGCAGTTCTTC,CASSPSIGGDNEQFF
.,TRBJ2-7,TRBV10-3,.,TGTGCCATCAGCGCTACGGGATGGATTGCCTACGAGCAGTACTTC,CAISATGWIAYEQYF
TRBD1,TRBJ1-2,TRBV5-1,.,TGCGCCAGCAGCGACCCGGGACAGGAGAACTATGGCTACACCTTC,CASSDPGQENYGYTF
TRBD2,TRBJ2-7,TRBV18,.,TGTGCCAGCTCATTTCGACTAGCGGGAGGTGGGGAATACGAGCAGTACTTC,CASSFRLAGGGEYEQYF
.,TRBJ2-3,TRBV7-3,.,TGTGCCAGCAGCTTATGGGGCGGGAGCACAGATACGCAGTATTTT,CASSLWGGSTDTQYF
.,TRBJ2-2,TRBV11-2,.,TGTGCCAGCAGACTCTTAAACACCGGGGAGCTGTTTTTT,CASRLLNTGELFF
.,TRBJ2-5,TRBV19,.,TGTGCCAGTAGTATAGCGGCAGGGGTAAGCCAAGAGACCCAGTACTTC,CASSIAAGVSQETQYF
.,TRBJ1-5,TRBV9,.,TGTGCCAGCAGCGTCAGGGGAGGGCAGCCCCAGCATTTT,CASSVRGGQPQHF
.,TRBJ2-2,TRBV27,.,TGTGCCAGCAGACTGCTGAATGGCGGGGAGCTGTTTTTT,CASRLLNGGELFF
.,TRBJ1-3,TRBV7-8,once,TGTGCCAGCAGCTTAGGGGACCGCGGAAACACCATATATTTT,CASSLGDRGNTIYF
.,TRBJ1-5,TRBV6-6,once,TGTGCCAGCAGCCCATACCCGGGTAGCAATCAGCCCCAGCATTTT,CASSPYPGSNQPQHF
TRBD2,TRBJ2-7,TRBV27,.,TGTGCCAGCAGTTTCAGCGGGAGGGCCGCCGAGCAGTACTTC,CASSFSGRAAEQYF
.,TRBJ2-7,TRBV18,.,TGTGCCAGCTCACCTTTCCAAGGGAGCGACGAGCAGTACTTC,CASSPFQGSDEQYF
.,TRBJ2-7,TRBV18,.,TGTGCCAGCTCACCGGGCGGGACCTACGAGCAGTACTTC,CASSPGGTYEQYF